Listed below are T cell receptor beta chains from one sample, sequenced in a study of identical twins. A single record per CDR3 protein comes from TCRdb applying MiXCR to the 5' RACE reads. The table lists some 240,000 distinct CDR3 sequences, about 10% of them singletons, with 9% to 10% in the top ten. The source material was memory T cells sorted from blood. These receptors all come from a middle-aged man in good health. The CDR3 runs from the conserved cysteine through the conserved F or W. The order of the fields is J gene, clone size, D gene, V gene, CDR3 DNA, CDR3 protein. A D gene is named only where the DNA matches it firmly. Only part of the rows carry a size: once, few, many, or a class if the clone is expanded.

J gene: TRBJ2-1; clone size: many; D gene: .; V gene: TRBV5-1; CDR3 DNA: TGCGCCAGCAGCTTTCCTAACGTGGGGAATGAGCAGTTCTTC; CDR3 protein: CASSFPNVGNEQFF
J gene: TRBJ2-6; clone size: .; D gene: .; V gene: TRBV7-9; CDR3 DNA: TGTGCCAGCAGCCTCACCAGGTCTGGGGCCAACGTCCTGACTTTC; CDR3 protein: CASSLTRSGANVLTF
J gene: TRBJ2-1; clone size: .; D gene: .; V gene: TRBV7-2; CDR3 DNA: TGTGCCAGCAGCTTAGGACAGGTCAATGAGCAGTTCTTC; CDR3 protein: CASSLGQVNEQFF
J gene: TRBJ1-2; clone size: many; D gene: TRBD1; V gene: TRBV6-5; CDR3 DNA: TGTGCCAGCCAGGACAGGGGGTATGGCTACACCTTC; CDR3 protein: CASQDRGYGYTF
J gene: TRBJ2-1; clone size: many; D gene: .; V gene: TRBV12-3/TRBV12-4; CDR3 DNA: TGTGCCAGCAGCCACGCGGTAGGGAGATACTACAATGAGCAGTTCTTC; CDR3 protein: CASSHAVGRYYNEQFF
J gene: TRBJ2-1; clone size: many; D gene: TRBD2; V gene: TRBV6-1; CDR3 DNA: TGTGCCAGCAGTCCGAGCGGGAGTTACGCGGCTGAGCAGTTCTTC; CDR3 protein: CASSPSGSYAAEQFF
J gene: TRBJ2-1; clone size: .; D gene: .; V gene: TRBV5-1; CDR3 DNA: TGCGCCAGCAGCCCCCCTCAACCCTACAATGAGCAGTTCTTC; CDR3 protein: CASSPPQPYNEQFF
J gene: TRBJ2-3; clone size: few; D gene: .; V gene: TRBV20-1; CDR3 DNA: TGCAGTGCTAGAGAGGGTATTAGCACAGATACGCAGTATTTT; CDR3 protein: CSAREGISTDTQYF
J gene: TRBJ1-3; clone size: few; D gene: .; V gene: TRBV3-1; CDR3 DNA: TGTGCCAGCAGCCAAAGTTGGAGCTCTGGAAACACCATATATTTT; CDR3 protein: CASSQSWSSGNTIYF
J gene: TRBJ1-1; clone size: .; D gene: .; V gene: TRBV28; CDR3 DNA: TGTGCCAGCAGTTTGGGGGCAGTTAACACTGAAGCTTTCTTT; CDR3 protein: CASSLGAVNTEAFF
J gene: TRBJ1-5; clone size: .; D gene: .; V gene: TRBV5-6; CDR3 DNA: TGTGCCAGCAGCTTGACTCTGGGATATAGCAATCAGCCCCAGCATTTT; CDR3 protein: CASSLTLGYSNQPQHF
J gene: TRBJ1-6; clone size: .; D gene: TRBD1; V gene: TRBV24-1; CDR3 DNA: TGTGCCACCAGTAGTTCGGACAGGGGCTATAATTCACCCCTCCACTTT; CDR3 protein: CATSSSDRGYNSPLHF
J gene: TRBJ1-1; clone size: .; D gene: TRBD1; V gene: TRBV6-2/TRBV6-3; CDR3 DNA: TGTGCCAGCAGCTCCGGACAGGGGGTGGCTGAAGCTTTCTTT; CDR3 protein: CASSSGQGVAEAFF
J gene: TRBJ2-1; clone size: once; D gene: .; V gene: TRBV29-1; CDR3 DNA: TGCAGCGTTGTACTAGTCAATGAGCAGTTCTTC; CDR3 protein: CSVVLVNEQFF
J gene: TRBJ2-3; clone size: many; D gene: .; V gene: TRBV3-1; CDR3 DNA: TGTGCCAGCAGCCCCCGGGACTTCGGGGATACGCAGTATTTT; CDR3 protein: CASSPRDFGDTQYF
J gene: TRBJ2-7; clone size: few; D gene: .; V gene: TRBV6-1; CDR3 DNA: TGTGCCAGCAGTGAAGGTTTCTACGAGCAGTACTTC; CDR3 protein: CASSEGFYEQYF
J gene: TRBJ2-2; clone size: few; D gene: .; V gene: TRBV7-2; CDR3 DNA: TGTGCCAGCAGACAAAGGGCCGGTACGAACACCGGGGAGCTGTTTTTT; CDR3 protein: CASRQRAGTNTGELFF
J gene: TRBJ1-1; clone size: many; D gene: .; V gene: TRBV12-3/TRBV12-4; CDR3 DNA: TGTGCCACATCGGGCGTGAACACTGAAGCTTTCTTT; CDR3 protein: CATSGVNTEAFF
J gene: TRBJ2-7; clone size: few; D gene: .; V gene: TRBV5-8; CDR3 DNA: TGTGCCAGCAGCTTGGTACAGCCCTACGAGCAGTACTTC; CDR3 protein: CASSLVQPYEQYF
J gene: TRBJ2-1; clone size: .; D gene: TRBD2; V gene: TRBV11-1; CDR3 DNA: TGTGCCAGCAGCTTGAGACTCCTAGCGGGGGGGCCCGGTAATGAGCAGTTCTTC; CDR3 protein: CASSLRLLAGGPGNEQFF
J gene: TRBJ2-3; clone size: few; D gene: .; V gene: TRBV20-1; CDR3 DNA: TGCAGTGCCCCTCGAACAGATACGCAGTATTTT; CDR3 protein: CSAPRTDTQYF
J gene: TRBJ2-7; clone size: .; D gene: .; V gene: TRBV6-2/TRBV6-3; CDR3 DNA: TGTGCCAGCGGGAAGGGGCTCGAGCAGTACTTC; CDR3 protein: CASGKGLEQYF
J gene: TRBJ2-3; clone size: .; D gene: TRBD2; V gene: TRBV19; CDR3 DNA: TGTGCCAGTAGCCCGATATATGGGACTAGCGGGGCAGATACGCAGTATTTT; CDR3 protein: CASSPIYGTSGADTQYF
J gene: TRBJ2-3; clone size: many; D gene: .; V gene: TRBV5-1; CDR3 DNA: TGCGCCAGCAGCTTGCTCTCAGGGACCACAGATACGCAGTATTTT; CDR3 protein: CASSLLSGTTDTQYF
J gene: TRBJ2-7; clone size: .; D gene: .; V gene: TRBV20-1; CDR3 DNA: TGCAGTGCTATTCGACAGCCGAGCTACGAGCAGTACTTC; CDR3 protein: CSAIRQPSYEQYF
J gene: TRBJ2-7; clone size: few; D gene: TRBD2; V gene: TRBV12-3/TRBV12-4; CDR3 DNA: TGTGCCAGCAGCCCTAGCGGGACACACCACGAGCAGTACTTC; CDR3 protein: CASSPSGTHHEQYF
J gene: TRBJ2-2; clone size: many; D gene: TRBD1; V gene: TRBV5-1; CDR3 DNA: TGCGCCAGCAGCCAAGGGACAGCGGTGAGGGACACCGGGGAGCTGTTTTTT; CDR3 protein: CASSQGTAVRDTGELFF
J gene: TRBJ2-7; clone size: .; D gene: .; V gene: TRBV12-3/TRBV12-4; CDR3 DNA: TGTGCCAGCAACCAGAAAGGGGTACGCTACGAGCAGTACTTC; CDR3 protein: CASNQKGVRYEQYF
J gene: TRBJ1-4; clone size: few; D gene: TRBD1; V gene: TRBV28; CDR3 DNA: TGTGCCAGCAGTTCGGGACAGGGGGGTTCAACTAATGAAAAACTGTTTTTT; CDR3 protein: CASSSGQGGSTNEKLFF
J gene: TRBJ2-2; clone size: many; D gene: TRBD2; V gene: TRBV27; CDR3 DNA: TGTGCCAGCAGTTTATCGACTAGCCCCGGGGAGCTGTTTTTT; CDR3 protein: CASSLSTSPGELFF
J gene: TRBJ2-3; clone size: many; D gene: TRBD2; V gene: TRBV20-1; CDR3 DNA: TGCAGTGCTAGACGTAGCGGGGGCACAGATACGCAGTATTTT; CDR3 protein: CSARRSGGTDTQYF
J gene: TRBJ2-3; clone size: many; D gene: .; V gene: TRBV24-1; CDR3 DNA: TGTGCCACCAGTGCACCCAGGGGCTTCACAGATACGCAGTATTTT; CDR3 protein: CATSAPRGFTDTQYF
J gene: TRBJ1-5; clone size: .; D gene: TRBD1; V gene: TRBV15; CDR3 DNA: TGTGCCACCAGCAGACAGGGGGCCAATCAGCCCCAGCATTTT; CDR3 protein: CATSRQGANQPQHF
J gene: TRBJ1-1; clone size: many; D gene: .; V gene: TRBV15; CDR3 DNA: TGTGCCACCAGTAGTCCGGGATTGTGGACTGAAGCTTTCTTT; CDR3 protein: CATSSPGLWTEAFF
J gene: TRBJ2-3; clone size: few; D gene: .; V gene: TRBV4-1; CDR3 DNA: TGCGCCAGCAGCAAGACCAGGAGTAGGACAGATACGCAGTATTTT; CDR3 protein: CASSKTRSRTDTQYF
J gene: TRBJ1-1; clone size: few; D gene: TRBD1; V gene: TRBV15; CDR3 DNA: TGTGCCACCAGCCTGACAGGGGATGGTACTGAAGCTTTCTTT; CDR3 protein: CATSLTGDGTEAFF
J gene: TRBJ1-5; clone size: few; D gene: .; V gene: TRBV15; CDR3 DNA: TGTGCCACCAGCAGAGGTAAAGATCAGGGGTCCCAGCATTTT; CDR3 protein: CATSRGKDQGSQHF
J gene: TRBJ2-5; clone size: many; D gene: .; V gene: TRBV5-4; CDR3 DNA: TGTGCCAGCAGCTTGCTGGGGGCTAGCGGAGAGGCGGAGACCCAGTACTTC; CDR3 protein: CASSLLGASGEAETQYF
J gene: TRBJ2-2; clone size: .; D gene: .; V gene: TRBV29-1; CDR3 DNA: TGCAGCGTTGAATTGAGGCAGGGGCTCGGCACCGGGGAGCTGTTTTTT; CDR3 protein: CSVELRQGLGTGELFF
J gene: TRBJ2-1; clone size: few; D gene: .; V gene: TRBV2; CDR3 DNA: TGTGCCACCAGCGGGACAACTGAGCAGTTCTTC; CDR3 protein: CATSGTTEQFF
J gene: TRBJ1-2; clone size: many; D gene: .; V gene: TRBV5-4; CDR3 DNA: TGTGCCAGCAGCTTGGAAGGGGACGGCTATGGCTACACCTTC; CDR3 protein: CASSLEGDGYGYTF
J gene: TRBJ1-4; clone size: .; D gene: TRBD1; V gene: TRBV20-1; CDR3 DNA: TGCAGTGCTGCAGACAGGGACCTATCTAATGAAAAACTGTTTTTT; CDR3 protein: CSAADRDLSNEKLFF
J gene: TRBJ2-2; clone size: few; D gene: TRBD2; V gene: TRBV27; CDR3 DNA: TGTGCCAGCAGTTTCGGGACTACAAACACCGGGGAGCTGTTTTTT; CDR3 protein: CASSFGTTNTGELFF
J gene: TRBJ2-2; clone size: many; D gene: .; V gene: TRBV11-2; CDR3 DNA: TGTGCCAGCAGCTTAGATCCCCCCTTAGGGATCGGCACCGGGGAGCTGTTTTTT; CDR3 protein: CASSLDPPLGIGTGELFF
J gene: TRBJ2-3; clone size: many; D gene: .; V gene: TRBV3-1; CDR3 DNA: TGTGCCAGCAGCCCCTACGACTCCGAGGGTACGCAGTATTTT; CDR3 protein: CASSPYDSEGTQYF
J gene: TRBJ2-7; clone size: .; D gene: .; V gene: TRBV20-1; CDR3 DNA: TGCAGTGCTATTCGGGGAGGGACAGGAAAAACCTACGAGCAGTACTTC; CDR3 protein: CSAIRGGTGKTYEQYF
J gene: TRBJ2-7; clone size: .; D gene: .; V gene: TRBV4-2; CDR3 DNA: TGTGCCAGCAGCCAATCGGGTACAGTCTACGAGCAGTACTTC; CDR3 protein: CASSQSGTVYEQYF
J gene: TRBJ2-3; clone size: many; D gene: TRBD2; V gene: TRBV20-1; CDR3 DNA: TGCAGTGTCGTACCTAGCGGGAGAGAAAGCACAGATACGCAGTATTTT; CDR3 protein: CSVVPSGRESTDTQYF
J gene: TRBJ2-7; clone size: .; D gene: .; V gene: TRBV7-8; CDR3 DNA: TGTGCCAGCAGCCTTAACAGGGATGACGAGCAGTACTTC; CDR3 protein: CASSLNRDDEQYF
J gene: TRBJ2-7; clone size: many; D gene: .; V gene: TRBV7-9; CDR3 DNA: TGTGCCAGCAGCTTAGTGGCTAGAGGATACGAGCAGTACTTC; CDR3 protein: CASSLVARGYEQYF
J gene: TRBJ1-3; clone size: many; D gene: .; V gene: TRBV3-1; CDR3 DNA: TGTGCCAGCAGCCCCTCCTCAGGCAACTCTGGAAACACCATATATTTT; CDR3 protein: CASSPSSGNSGNTIYF
J gene: TRBJ2-7; clone size: .; D gene: TRBD1; V gene: TRBV5-5; CDR3 DNA: TGTGCCAGCAGCTATAGGACAGGTGGTCAGTACGAGCAGTACTTC; CDR3 protein: CASSYRTGGQYEQYF
J gene: TRBJ1-6; clone size: many; D gene: TRBD1; V gene: TRBV7-2; CDR3 DNA: TGTGCCAGCAGCGGATTACAGGGGGGTAATCTCCACTTT; CDR3 protein: CASSGLQGGNLHF